This entry lists 30 T cell receptor beta chains sequenced from one sample in a study of CD8 T cells in ankylosing spondylitis. MiXCR, run by TCRdb on the 5' RACE reads, gives a single entry per CDR3 protein. The data show roughly 30,000 distinct CDR3 sequences, 30% seen once. The sequenced sample consisted of synovial fluid, either unsorted or a sorted T cell fraction (not recorded which). These receptors were collected from a male donor with ankylosing spondylitis.

The sample holds many counts of this clonotype. This sequence joins TRBV12-3 or TRBV12-4 and TRBJ2-1; D might be TRBD1 (6 bases). This CDR3 is 17 amino acids long. V was shortened by 5 bases and J by 7 bases, with 24 bases between the two germline ends. The CDR3 loop reads CASSRTQTGRALNEQFF. CDR3 bases: TGTGCCAGCAGTAGGACCCAGACAGGTAGGGCCCTAAATGAGCAGTTCTTC.

The gene calls are TRBV7-8 and TRBJ2-1, with 7 bases identical to TRBD2. With 5 bases clipped from V and 3 bases from J, the junction kept 4 bases outside the gene matches. Germline CDR1 and CDR2: SGHVS and FQNEAQ. The CDR3 length is 14 residues. The CDR3 DNA sequence: TGTGCCAGCAGCCCTAGCGGCGGCTACAATGAGCAGTTCTTC. Translating it yields CASSPSGGYNEQFF.

This clonotype occurred many times. The chain combines TRBV7-9 with TRBJ2-1; 7 bases fit TRBD2. Germline CDR1 reads SEHNR; CDR2 reads FQNEAQ (reference sequence). CDR3 size: 15 residues. V shed 1 base, J shed 10 bases, and the junction held 10 bases outside the gene matches. In DNA form, the CDR3 reads TGTGCCAGCAGCTTAGTTACTAGCGCCCCCCAAGAGCAGTTCTTC. Protein: CASSLVTSAPQEQFF.

DNA for the CDR3: TGTGCCAGCAGCTTAGAAGCAGAGCAGTACTTC. Translated, it gives CASSLEAEQYF. J is TRBJ2-7 and V is TRBV7-9; unclear D gene. Looked up from germline, CDR1 is SEHNR and CDR2 is FQNEAQ (reference sequence). Deletions cut 1 base from V and 7 bases from J, with 5 bases between. The CDR3 spans 11 residues.

This clonotype was observed at least ten times. This CDR3 is CSAGTTNEQFF. CDR3 nucleotide sequence: TGCAGCGCCGGGACTACCAATGAGCAGTTCTTC. The rearrangement joins TRBV29-1 to TRBJ2-1, with 7 bases matching TRBD2. Germline V gene data show CDR1 as SQVTM and CDR2 as ANQGSEA. The ends lost 7 bases at V and 6 bases at J; junction bases unmatched: 3. There are 11 residues in the CDR3.

This clonotype appeared a few times. The V and J genes are TRBV5-6 and TRBJ2-5; 14 nucleotides match TRBD2. Germline loops: CDR1 SGHDT, CDR2 YYEEEE. J gave up 5 bases and V 5 bases, and 5 bases lay outside the gene matches. CDR3 length: 15 residues. This CDR3 is CASRRLAGGGETQYF. The CDR3 bases are TGTGCCAGCAGAAGACTAGCGGGAGGGGGGGAGACCCAGTACTTC. The whole variable domain, filled in from reference TRBV5-6 and TRBJ2-5, reads DAGVTQSPTHLIKTRGQQVTLRCSPKSGHDTVSWYQQALGQGPQFIFQYYEEEERQRGNFPDRFSGHQFPNYSSELNVNALLLGDSALYLCASRRLAGGGETQYFGPGTRLLVL.

V is TRBV6-1 and J is TRBJ1-2; D call uncertain. Trimming took off 6 bases at V and 3 bases at J, with 8 bases between the two ends. Germline V gene lookup returns CDR1 MNHNS and CDR2 SASEGT. This CDR3 contains 12 residues. CDR3 residues: CASSRRHYGYTF. CDR3 coding DNA: TGTGCCAGCAGCCGACGCCACTATGGCTACACCTTC.

The rearrangement links TRBV11-2 to TRBJ2-7; the D is unclear. CDR1 and CDR2 (germline): SGHAT, FQNNGV. The CDR3 consists of 14 residues. V was shortened by 1 base and J by 2 bases, with 9 bases between the two germline ends. CDR3 in DNA: TGTGCCAGCAGCTTAGTTGGCACAACCTACGAGCAGTACTTC. Translation gives CASSLVGTTYEQYF.

The chain joins TRBV10-1 to TRBJ2-1, with TRBD2 as a possible D gene (7 bases). This CDR3 region has 14 residues. The V and J ends lost 8 bases and 4 bases respectively, with 15 bases between them. CDR1 WNHNN and CDR2 SYGVQD come from the germline V gene (reference sequence). The CDR3 bases are TGCGCCAGCTCTCGCGGGGGCCAGTACAATGAGCAGTTCTTC. Translated, it gives CASSRGGQYNEQFF.

A few counts support this clonotype. The CDR3 DNA sequence: TGTGCCAGCAGCTTAGCAATCGACGAGCAGTACTTC. This translates into CASSLAIDEQYF. This chain links TRBV7-6 with TRBJ2-7; D unclear. Trimming removed 0 bases from V and 5 bases from J, with 5 bases in between. CDR3 size: 12 residues. Looked up from germline, CDR1 is SGHVS and CDR2 is FNYEAQ.

The chain is built from TRBV10-3 and TRBJ2-5; D is undetermined. The V and J ends lost 4 bases and 5 bases respectively, with 17 bases between them. Germline V gene sequence: CDR1 ENHRY, CDR2 SYGVKD. CDR3 length: 15 residues. The CDR3 spells CAISVGVTLIETQYF. The CDR3 nucleotides are TGTGCCATCAGTGTTGGTGTCACCCTTATCGAGACCCAGTACTTC.

This chain uses TRBV6-1 with TRBJ2-3; D may be TRBD2 (6 bases). The V gene's germline CDR1 is MNHNS and CDR2 SASEGT. V shed 7 bases and J shed 1 base, with 15 bases lying between them. The CDR3 runs 15 residues. CDR3 DNA sequence: TGTGCCAGCACCCAAGACGGGGGTGGCACAGATACGCAGTATTTT. It is translated as CASTQDGGGTDTQYF.

The CDR3 reads CASSRGGAGYTF. The DNA of the CDR3 is TGTGCCAGCAGCCGTGGAGGTGCCGGCTACACCTTC. The chain employs TRBV4-2 and TRBJ1-2; D remains ambiguous. The CDR3 is 12 residues long. V was pared by 4 bases and J by 8 bases, with 11 bases between. CDR1 and CDR2 (germline): LGHNA, YNFKEQ.

This clonotype has more than one count but fewer than ten. The chain carries TRBV28 and TRBJ1-1; the D is unclear. The V and J ends lost 2 bases and 0 bases respectively, with 10 bases between them. CDR3 length equals 15 residues. The germline V gene has CDR1 MDHEN and CDR2 SYDVKM. The CDR3 sequence is CASSLRAGLNTEAFF. CDR3 DNA: TGTGCCAGCAGTTTAAGGGCTGGGCTGAACACTGAAGCTTTCTTT.

The V gene is TRBV7-6, the J gene TRBJ1-1; D remains unclear. The germline gives CDR1 SGHVS, CDR2 FNYEAQ. Trimming cost V 5 bases and J 0 bases, with 13 bases left between them. The CDR3 consists of 15 residues. This CDR3 is CASSPILGLNTEAFF. The CDR3 DNA reads as TGTGCCAGCAGCCCAATCCTAGGGTTGAACACTGAAGCTTTCTTT.

The sample holds many counts of this clonotype. The chain links TRBV24-1 to TRBJ2-3, with 14 bases aligning to TRBD2. CDR3 length: 18 amino acids. J was trimmed by 0 bases and V by 6 bases; bases with no gene match: 7. Germline lookup yields CDR1 KGHDR and CDR2 SFDVKD. CDR3 sequence reads: CATSRTGTSGGSTDTQYF. The CDR3 DNA is TGTGCCACCAGTAGAACCGGGACTAGCGGGGGAAGCACAGATACGCAGTATTTT.

The chain joins TRBV28 to TRBJ1-2; a possible D gene is TRBD1 (6 bases). Germline lookup yields CDR1 MDHEN and CDR2 SYDVKM. The CDR3 is 13 residues long. Trimming shortened V by 2 bases and J by 6 bases, and 10 bases separated the two germline ends. CDR3 coding DNA: TGTGCCAGCAGTTTAAACAGGGTCGATGGCTACACCTTC. Encoded protein: CASSLNRVDGYTF.

The V and J genes are TRBV2 and TRBJ2-7, with D uncertain. This CDR3 has 11 residues. From germline, CDR1 is SNHLY and CDR2 FYNNEI. Trimming took 11 bases from V and 6 from J, leaving 14 bases between them. This chain's CDR3 is CASTLNPEQYF. In nucleotides, the CDR3 is TGTGCCTCAACCCTCAACCCCGAGCAGTACTTC.

The rearrangement uses TRBV24-1 and TRBJ2-5; 8 bases match TRBD1. J was trimmed by 5 bases and V by 4 bases; bases with no gene match: 8. CDR1 is KGHDR and CDR2 is SFDVKD in the germline V gene. The CDR3 extends over 15 amino acids. CDR3 in DNA: TGTGCCACCAGTGACTGGACAGGGCGAGGGGAGACCCAGTACTTC. Its protein product is CATSDWTGRGETQYF.

This clonotype has only a few counts. The V gene is TRBV6-4, the J gene TRBJ2-3; the match to TRBD2 covers 10 bases. The J segment lost 0 bases and the V segment lost 5 bases, leaving 2 bases of the junction unmatched. The CDR3 contains 15 residues. Germline CDR1 is MRHNA and CDR2 is SNTAGT. The CDR3: CASSTTSGSTDTQYF. CDR3 coding DNA: TGTGCCAGCAGTACGACTAGCGGGAGCACAGATACGCAGTATTTT.

The chain joins TRBV15 to TRBJ2-4; the D gene is possibly TRBD1 (6 bases). CDR3 length equals 17 residues. Germline CDR1 LNHNV, CDR2 YYDKDF (reference sequence). V was trimmed by 4 bases and J by 0 bases, leaving 16 bases between them. The CDR3 region has the DNA TGTGCCACCAGCATGCCGGACAGAACAGAAGCCAAAAACATTCAGTACTTC. It codes for CATSMPDRTEAKNIQYF.

The genes are TRBV20-1 and TRBJ1-6; D not certain. Germline V gene sequence: CDR1 DFQATT, CDR2 SNEGSKA (reference sequence). The CDR3 extends over 14 amino acids. Between the trimmed V and J ends, which lost 1 base and 7 bases, there was a span of 11 bases. The CDR3 sequence is CSARGTVGNSPLHF. The CDR3 DNA is TGCAGTGCTAGAGGAACAGTTGGCAATTCACCCCTCCACTTT.

The gene calls are TRBV20-1 and TRBJ2-7; 11 bases are a match to TRBD2. J lost 0 bases, V lost 1 base, and 5 bases had no gene match. This CDR3 has 16 residues. Germline V gene data show CDR1 as DFQATT and CDR2 as SNEGSKA (reference sequence). CDR3 bases: TGCAGTGCTAGAGTACTAGCGGGGGAGCTCTCCTACGAGCAGTACGTC. Its protein is CSARVLAGELSYEQYV.

J is TRBJ2-3 and V is TRBV5-4, with no clear D. The V end lost 0 bases, the J end lost 0 bases, and 5 bases lay between the germline ends. CDR1 and CDR2 (germline): SGHNT, YYREEE (reference sequence). The CDR3 consists of 14 residues. CDR3 bases: TGTGCCAGCAGCTTGGACCCTAGCACAGATACGCAGTATTTT. This codes for CASSLDPSTDTQYF.

The V gene is TRBV5-5, the J gene TRBJ1-6, with a possible D match to TRBD1 (6 bases). Trimming pared 2 bases from V and 5 bases from J, leaving 11 bases between. The CDR3 sequence is 15 residues long. The germline V gene encodes CDR1 SGHKS and CDR2 YYEKEE (reference sequence). CDR3 sequence reads: CASSLGGRDNSPLHF. CDR3 DNA: TGTGCCAGCAGCTTAGGGGGGCGAGATAATTCACCCCTCCACTTT.

This clonotype was found a few times. The CDR3 DNA follows: TGTGCCAGCAGCCCTATGACCGGGACAGCCTACGAGCAGTACGTC. It codes for CASSPMTGTAYEQYV. J is TRBJ2-7 and V is TRBV6-2 or TRBV6-3; 7 bases line up with TRBD1. Germline loops: CDR1 MNHEY, CDR2 SVGEGT. The CDR3 has 15 amino acids. After removal of 6 bases from V and 2 bases from J, the junction contained 10 bases not matched to a gene.

Only a few counts were recorded for this clonotype. V usage is TRBV10-2 and J usage is TRBJ2-4; D remains ambiguous. The CDR3 sequence is 13 residues long. Germline CDR1 WSHSY, CDR2 SAAADI. Trimming took off 3 bases at V and 2 bases at J, with 5 bases between the two ends. The CDR3 spells CASSDPPKNIQYF. The CDR3 nucleotides are TGCGCCAGCAGTGACCCCCCCAAAAACATTCAGTACTTC.

The chain is built from TRBV29-1 and TRBJ2-1; D not certain. V lost 1 base to trimming and J lost 1 base, with 11 bases between them. The length of the CDR3 is 15 residues. CDR1 SQVTM and CDR2 ANQGSEA come from the germline V gene. CDR3 bases: TGCAGCGTTGAAGCCCCGGCTAAGTCCTACAATGAGCAGTTCTTC. Its translation: CSVEAPAKSYNEQFF.

This chain connects TRBV24-1 to TRBJ2-1; D may be TRBD1 (6 bases). The CDR3 is 13 residues long. Germline-derived CDR1 and CDR2 are KGHDR and SFDVKD. Trimming removed 5 bases from V and 9 bases from J, with 13 bases in between. The CDR3 spells CATSVLQGSEQFF. The CDR3 bases are TGTGCCACCAGTGTCTTACAGGGTAGTGAGCAGTTCTTC.

This clonotype was observed a single time. The V call is TRBV24-1, the J call TRBJ2-3; D unresolved. The germline V gene has CDR1 KGHDR and CDR2 SFDVKD. The CDR3 extends over 12 amino acids. Trimming removed 3 bases at V and 0 bases at J, with 0 bases between. The CDR3 region is CATSDSTDTQYF. The CDR3 DNA is TGTGCCACCAGTGATAGCACAGATACGCAGTATTTT.